The rows below give T cell receptor beta chains drawn from one sample of a study of blood T cells in healthy people across ages. Using its own MiXCR run on the 5' RACE reads, TCRdb lists one record per CDR3 protein. The data show around 500,000 distinct CDR3 sequences, with about 27% seen just once and approximately 3.6% held by the top ten. The data also belong to a second study, concerning T cells of mothers and their children.

Specimen: blood. These receptors were collected from a boy aged 2 to 10 in good health. CDR3s include the opening cysteine and the closing phenylalanine or tryptophan. The D gene is left open where the match is weak. The size entry is marked missing in some rows and otherwise reads once, few, many or a size class.

CDR3aa: CATSETGSVSEAFF; CDR3nt: TGTGCCACCAGTGAAACAGGAAGTGTCTCTGAAGCTTTCTTT; d_gene: NA; abundance: few; j_gene: TRBJ1-1; v_gene: TRBV24-1
CDR3aa: CASSPPGQGNEQYF; CDR3nt: TGTGCCAGCAGTCCCCCCGGACAGGGCAACGAGCAGTACTTC; d_gene: TRBD1; abundance: few; j_gene: TRBJ2-7; v_gene: TRBV12-3/TRBV12-4
CDR3aa: CSVEGGPTEAFF; CDR3nt: TGCAGCGTTGAAGGGGGCCCGACTGAAGCTTTCTTT; d_gene: NA; abundance: NA; j_gene: TRBJ1-1; v_gene: TRBV29-1
CDR3aa: CASSARDRGNYGYTF; CDR3nt: TGTGCCAGCAGTGCGCGGGACAGGGGGAACTATGGCTACACCTTC; d_gene: TRBD1; abundance: few; j_gene: TRBJ1-2; v_gene: TRBV12-3/TRBV12-4
CDR3aa: CASRHRASRTEAFF; CDR3nt: TGTGCCAGCAGGCACCGGGCCTCGAGGACTGAAGCTTTCTTT; d_gene: NA; abundance: few; j_gene: TRBJ1-1; v_gene: TRBV7-2
CDR3aa: CATSDFYEQFF; CDR3nt: TGTGCCACCAGTGATTTCTATGAGCAGTTCTTC; d_gene: NA; abundance: few; j_gene: TRBJ2-1; v_gene: TRBV24-1
CDR3aa: CASSFAVTRGFQETQYF; CDR3nt: TGTGCCAGCAGCTTCGCCGTAACTCGAGGCTTCCAAGAGACCCAGTACTTC; d_gene: NA; abundance: few; j_gene: TRBJ2-5; v_gene: TRBV7-2
CDR3aa: CSVGVRRHTF; CDR3nt: TGCAGCGTTGGTGTCAGGCGCCACACCTTC; d_gene: NA; abundance: NA; j_gene: TRBJ1-2; v_gene: TRBV29-1
CDR3aa: CASSLSPQGNSPLHF; CDR3nt: TGCGCCAGCAGCTTGTCACCACAAGGGAATTCACCCCTCCACTTT; d_gene: NA; abundance: NA; j_gene: TRBJ1-6; v_gene: TRBV5-1
CDR3aa: CASSDPLGLSTGELFF; CDR3nt: TGTGCCAGCAGTGACCCATTAGGTCTAAGCACCGGGGAGCTGTTTTTT; d_gene: NA; abundance: NA; j_gene: TRBJ2-2; v_gene: TRBV6-1
CDR3aa: CSGEGISMDYNEQFF; CDR3nt: TGCAGTGGAGAGGGAATCTCAATGGACTACAATGAGCAGTTCTTC; d_gene: NA; abundance: NA; j_gene: TRBJ2-1; v_gene: TRBV20-1
CDR3aa: CASSLRSRETDTQYF; CDR3nt: TGTGCCAGCAGCTTAAGAAGCCGAGAAACAGATACGCAGTATTTT; d_gene: NA; abundance: NA; j_gene: TRBJ2-3; v_gene: TRBV11-1
CDR3aa: CAISGQPGAGANVLTF; CDR3nt: TGTGCCATCAGTGGCCAACCGGGCGCTGGGGCCAACGTCCTGACTTTC; d_gene: NA; abundance: NA; j_gene: TRBJ2-6; v_gene: TRBV10-3
CDR3aa: CSANRPFTDTQYF; CDR3nt: TGCAGTGCTAACCGCCCCTTCACAGATACGCAGTATTTT; d_gene: NA; abundance: few; j_gene: TRBJ2-3; v_gene: TRBV20-1
CDR3aa: CASSIASSNTGELFF; CDR3nt: TGTGCCAGCAGCATTGCTAGCTCGAACACCGGGGAGCTGTTTTTT; d_gene: NA; abundance: few; j_gene: TRBJ2-2; v_gene: TRBV7-8
CDR3aa: CSARDRGNQPQHF; CDR3nt: TGCAGCGCTAGAGATAGAGGGAATCAGCCCCAGCATTTT; d_gene: NA; abundance: NA; j_gene: TRBJ1-5; v_gene: TRBV20-1
CDR3aa: CSAGGEAKNIQYF; CDR3nt: TGCAGTGCCGGGGGGGAGGCCAAAAACATTCAGTACTTC; d_gene: TRBD2; abundance: NA; j_gene: TRBJ2-4; v_gene: TRBV20-1
CDR3aa: CALWVGNTEAFF; CDR3nt: TGTGCCCTCTGGGTGGGGAACACTGAAGCTTTCTTT; d_gene: NA; abundance: once; j_gene: TRBJ1-1; v_gene: TRBV3-1
CDR3aa: CSGVGQGKFYEQYF; CDR3nt: TGCAGCGGCGTGGGACAGGGGAAATTCTACGAGCAGTACTTC; d_gene: TRBD1; abundance: NA; j_gene: TRBJ2-7; v_gene: TRBV29-1
CDR3aa: CASSLTGGSKNIQYF; CDR3nt: TGTGCCAGCAGCTTAACGGGGGGCTCCAAAAACATTCAGTACTTC; d_gene: NA; abundance: many; j_gene: TRBJ2-4; v_gene: TRBV7-3
CDR3aa: CASSFGYRPGQQTGELFF; CDR3nt: TGTGCCAGCAGTTTTGGTTATCGTCCGGGACAACAAACCGGGGAGCTGTTTTTT; d_gene: NA; abundance: NA; j_gene: TRBJ2-2; v_gene: TRBV12-3/TRBV12-4
CDR3aa: CSVGGLSPGRDTQYF; CDR3nt: TGCAGCGTTGGTGGTCTATCCCCGGGTAGGGATACGCAGTATTTT; d_gene: NA; abundance: few; j_gene: TRBJ2-3; v_gene: TRBV29-1
CDR3aa: CASSPRGYSDSGNTIYF; CDR3nt: TGTGCCAGCAGTCCCCGAGGGTACTCTGACTCTGGAAACACCATATATTTT; d_gene: NA; abundance: few; j_gene: TRBJ1-3; v_gene: TRBV12-3/TRBV12-4
CDR3aa: CASSHHTFSSGQETQYF; CDR3nt: TGTGCCAGCAGCCACCATACCTTTTCTAGCGGTCAAGAGACCCAGTACTTC; d_gene: TRBD2; abundance: NA; j_gene: TRBJ2-5; v_gene: TRBV13
CDR3aa: CASSQLASSYGYTF; CDR3nt: TGTGCCAGCAGCCAACTAGCTAGCTCCTATGGCTACACCTTC; d_gene: NA; abundance: NA; j_gene: TRBJ1-2; v_gene: TRBV3-1
CDR3aa: CASTPLGSGKNIQYF; CDR3nt: TGTGCCAGCACCCCTTTAGGGTCGGGCAAAAACATTCAGTACTTC; d_gene: NA; abundance: NA; j_gene: TRBJ2-4; v_gene: TRBV27
CDR3aa: CASSPSFEDQETQYF; CDR3nt: TGTGCCAGCAGCCCTTCGTTCGAGGACCAAGAGACCCAGTACTTC; d_gene: NA; abundance: NA; j_gene: TRBJ2-5; v_gene: TRBV12-3/TRBV12-4
CDR3aa: CSVATGGIRETQYF; CDR3nt: TGCAGCGTCGCAACAGGGGGAATAAGAGAGACCCAGTACTTC; d_gene: TRBD1; abundance: few; j_gene: TRBJ2-5; v_gene: TRBV29-1
CDR3aa: CASRRLAGDTGELFF; CDR3nt: TGTGCCAGCAGGCGACTAGCGGGGGACACCGGGGAGCTGTTTTTT; d_gene: TRBD2; abundance: NA; j_gene: TRBJ2-2; v_gene: TRBV6-5
CDR3aa: CASSVAKGSEQYF; CDR3nt: TGCGCCAGCAGCGTGGCAAAGGGGAGCGAGCAGTACTTC; d_gene: NA; abundance: NA; j_gene: TRBJ2-7; v_gene: TRBV5-1
CDR3aa: CSATGQGWDNEQFF; CDR3nt: TGCAGTGCTACTGGACAGGGGTGGGACAATGAGCAGTTCTTC; d_gene: TRBD1; abundance: NA; j_gene: TRBJ2-1; v_gene: TRBV20-1
CDR3aa: CATSRDLTPSYGYTF; CDR3nt: TGTGCCACCAGCAGAGATTTGACCCCTTCGTATGGCTACACCTTC; d_gene: NA; abundance: NA; j_gene: TRBJ1-2; v_gene: TRBV15
CDR3aa: CSVGERGDEQYF; CDR3nt: TGCAGCGTTGGTGAACGCGGCGACGAGCAGTACTTC; d_gene: NA; abundance: NA; j_gene: TRBJ2-7; v_gene: TRBV29-1
CDR3aa: CATSKDRSGGARKTQYF; CDR3nt: TGTGCCACCAGTAAAGACCGTAGCGGGGGGGCCAGAAAGACCCAGTACTTC; d_gene: TRBD2; abundance: few; j_gene: TRBJ2-5; v_gene: TRBV15
CDR3aa: CASSFRWDGEQYF; CDR3nt: TGTGCCAGCAGTTTTAGGTGGGACGGTGAGCAGTACTTC; d_gene: NA; abundance: few; j_gene: TRBJ2-7; v_gene: TRBV27
CDR3aa: CAIRDWSTDTQYF; CDR3nt: TGTGCCATCAGGGACTGGAGCACAGATACGCAGTATTTT; d_gene: NA; abundance: few; j_gene: TRBJ2-3; v_gene: TRBV10-3
CDR3aa: CATTTWGNTEAFF; CDR3nt: TGTGCCACAACCACCTGGGGGAACACTGAAGCTTTCTTT; d_gene: NA; abundance: NA; j_gene: TRBJ1-1; v_gene: TRBV19
CDR3aa: CASSRGQGIHEQFF; CDR3nt: TGTGCCAGCAGCCGCGGACAGGGGATCCATGAGCAGTTCTTC; d_gene: TRBD1; abundance: NA; j_gene: TRBJ2-1; v_gene: TRBV7-2
CDR3aa: CASSPPSVQETQYF; CDR3nt: TGTGCCAGCAGCCCCCCTAGCGTCCAAGAGACCCAGTACTTC; d_gene: NA; abundance: many; j_gene: TRBJ2-5; v_gene: TRBV18
CDR3aa: CASSRTTGYGYTF; CDR3nt: TGTGCCAGCAGCCGGACGACAGGCTATGGCTACACCTTC; d_gene: NA; abundance: few; j_gene: TRBJ1-2; v_gene: TRBV14
CDR3aa: CASSLGQAGAFNEQFF; CDR3nt: TGCGCCAGCAGCTTGGGGCAAGCGGGAGCCTTCAATGAGCAGTTCTTC; d_gene: TRBD2; abundance: once; j_gene: TRBJ2-1; v_gene: TRBV5-1
CDR3aa: CASSLYSTSGITLYEQYF; CDR3nt: TGTGCCAGCAGCCTTTATTCGACTAGCGGGATCACCCTCTACGAGCAGTACTTC; d_gene: TRBD2; abundance: few; j_gene: TRBJ2-7; v_gene: TRBV3-1